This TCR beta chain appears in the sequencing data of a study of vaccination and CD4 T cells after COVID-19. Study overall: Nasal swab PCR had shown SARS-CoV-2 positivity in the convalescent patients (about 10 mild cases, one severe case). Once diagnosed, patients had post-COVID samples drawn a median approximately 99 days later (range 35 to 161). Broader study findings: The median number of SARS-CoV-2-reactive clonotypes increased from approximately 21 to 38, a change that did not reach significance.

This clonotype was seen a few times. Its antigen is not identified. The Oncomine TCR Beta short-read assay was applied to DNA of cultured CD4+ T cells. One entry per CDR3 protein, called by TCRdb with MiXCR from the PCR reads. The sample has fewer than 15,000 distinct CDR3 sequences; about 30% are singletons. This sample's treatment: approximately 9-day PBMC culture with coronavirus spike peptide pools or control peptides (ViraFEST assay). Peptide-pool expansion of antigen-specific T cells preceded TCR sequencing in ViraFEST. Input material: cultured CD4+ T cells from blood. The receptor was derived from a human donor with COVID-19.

The CDR3 region has the DNA TGTGCCAGCAGACCGACAAGTAACTATGGCTACACCTTC. This translates into CASRPTSNYGYTF. The chain combines TRBV2 with TRBJ1-2, with no clear D. The V gene lost 6 bases and the J gene lost 1 base, with 9 bases spanning the gap. The germline V gene has CDR1 SNHLY and CDR2 FYNNEI. The CDR3 extends over 13 amino acids.